A single TCR beta chain is shown here with its context. Its antigen remains unidentified. The data were obtained in a study of long-term antiretroviral therapy in people with HIV. This CDR3 region has 14 residues. Per the germline V gene, CDR1 is SNHLY and CDR2 is FYNNEI. Trimming took 3 bases from V and 7 from J, leaving 12 bases between them. Version v3.0 of the immunoSEQ assay ran at survey level. Sequencing efforts were directed toward about 40,000-55,000 T-cell genomes per sample. Libraries were prepared by immunoSEQ multiplex PCR; TCRdb keeps only in-frame clonotypes and omits some of them. The sample has about 43,000 clones; 86% are singletons. Notes on the study in general: In the period from about 2004 to 2017, blood was collected, possibly under older ART regimens.

The material was unsorted PBMCs, obtained 0.1 years before starting antiretroviral therapy. The chain employs TRBV2 and TRBJ1-4; maybe TRBD1 (5 bases). The TCR was taken from a woman between 45 and 65 years old with HIV. The CDR3 is CASSDREISEKLFF. CDR3 in DNA: TGTGCCAGCAGTGACAGGGAGATAAGTGAAAAACTGTTTTTT.